Following are 32 T cell receptor beta chains from one sample sequenced in a study of blood T cell repertoires in COVID-19. Assay used: immunoSEQ multiplex PCR; TCRdb lists only in-frame clones, some missing. The sample contains some 290,000 clones, roughly 85% of which appear only once. Sequences were obtained from peripheral blood. The receptors originated from a man aged 55 to 69 who had recovered from COVID-19.

The genes are TRBV3-1 (or the pseudogene TRBV3-2) and TRBJ1-3, with unresolved D. Trimming removed 2 bases from V and 0 bases from J, with 8 bases in between. Germline V gene sequence: CDR1 LGHDT, CDR2 YNNKEL (reference sequence). This CDR3 contains 15 residues. The CDR3 DNA follows: TGTGCCAGCAGCCAACTGTTTAGCTCTGGAAACACCATATATTTT. Protein product: CASSQLFSSGNTIYF.

This chain uses TRBV5-1 with TRBJ2-2, with TRBD1 matching over 9 bases. The germline V gene encodes CDR1 SGHRS and CDR2 YFSETQ. V gave up 1 base and J gave up 1 base; unmatched junction bases: 2. CDR3 size: 16 residues. CDR3 sequence reads: CASSLTGGVNTGELFF. The CDR3 region has the DNA TGCGCCAGCAGCTTGACAGGGGGCGTGAACACCGGGGAGCTGTTTTTT.

The genes are TRBV18 and TRBJ2-7; 11 bases agree with TRBD2. This CDR3 region has 18 residues. CDR1 is KGHSH, CDR2 LQKENI, per germline. Unmatched junction bases numbered 11, after V lost 2 bases and J lost 2 bases. The CDR3 nucleotides read TGTGCCAGCTCACCATTCTCGACAGGGACTAGCGGAACCTACGAGCAGTACTTC. As protein: CASSPFSTGTSGTYEQYF.

This clone was recorded a few times. The V and J genes are TRBV19 and TRBJ1-2, with D perhaps TRBD1 (5 bases). In germline, CDR1 is LNHDA, CDR2 SQIVND (reference sequence). Trimming took off 3 bases at V and 4 bases at J, with 12 bases between the two ends. This CDR3 has 14 amino acids. The CDR3 reads CASSMHWGPYGYTF. DNA for the CDR3: TGTGCCAGTAGTATGCACTGGGGCCCCTATGGCTACACCTTC. Looking up the rest from reference TRBV19 and TRBJ1-2 gives the full variable domain: DGGITQSPKYLFRKEGQNVTLSCEQNLNHDAMYWYRQDPGQGLRLIYYSQIVNDFQKGDIAEGYSVSREKKESFPLTVTSAQKNPTAFYLCASSMHWGPYGYTFGSGTRLTVV.

The chain joins TRBV27 to TRBJ2-7; D may be TRBD1 (7 bases). Trimming removed 4 bases at V and 6 bases at J, with 22 bases between. The CDR3 is 16 residues long. From germline, CDR1 is MNHEY and CDR2 SMNVEV (reference sequence). The CDR3 sequence is CASSSRGVNLRAEQYF. The DNA of the CDR3 is TGTGCCAGCAGTTCCAGGGGGGTGAACCTCAGGGCCGAGCAGTACTTC.

V and J are TRBV11-3 and TRBJ2-2; D not resolved. The germline gives CDR1 SGHNT, CDR2 YENEEA. V was shortened by 5 bases and J by 7 bases, with 8 bases between the two germline ends. The CDR3 sequence is 12 residues long. The CDR3 loop is CASSQSSGELFF. The CDR3 nucleotides read TGTGCCAGCAGCCAATCCAGCGGGGAGCTGTTTTTT.

This clone appeared a few times. This chain joins TRBV5-4 and TRBJ1-2; 7 nucleotides match TRBD1. With V trimmed by 5 bases and J by 2 bases, 6 bases remained unmatched. The germline V gene has CDR1 SGHNT and CDR2 YYREEE (reference sequence). The CDR3 covers 14 residues. CDR3 protein: CASRPGTENYGYTF. In DNA, the CDR3 is TGTGCCAGCAGGCCCGGGACAGAGAACTATGGCTACACCTTC.

The rearrangement links TRBV25-1 to TRBJ2-1; TRBD2 matches at 8 bases. CDR3 length: 16 amino acids. The germline V gene encodes CDR1 MGHDK and CDR2 SYGVNS. The J segment lost 4 bases and the V segment lost 5 bases, leaving 10 bases of the junction unmatched. CDR3 protein: CASSSSREGLYNEQFF. DNA for the CDR3: TGTGCCAGCAGTTCCTCACGGGAGGGCCTTTACAATGAGCAGTTCTTC.

This chain joins TRBV18 and TRBJ1-3; perhaps TRBD1 as D (6 bases). Trimming left V 3 bases short and J 5 bases short, with 14 bases between. The length of the CDR3 is 15 residues. Germline loops: CDR1 KGHSH, CDR2 LQKENI. The CDR3 region has the DNA TGTGCCAGCTCACCGGCCAGGGGTAATAGAAACACCATATATTTT. Translation gives CASSPARGNRNTIYF.

The rearrangement links TRBV6-5 to TRBJ1-1; D may be TRBD1 (6 bases). Germline assignment: CDR1 MNHEY and CDR2 SVGAGI. V gave up 7 bases and J gave up 1 base, with 16 bases separating them. The CDR3 extends over 15 amino acids. The CDR3 region is CASIPGARPNTEAFF. The CDR3 bases are TGTGCCAGCATCCCAGGGGCCCGGCCGAACACTGAAGCTTTCTTT.

The CDR3 loop is CSSGSRQETQYF. The CDR3 DNA follows: TGCAGCTCCGGGAGTAGACAAGAGACCCAGTACTTC. The chain employs TRBV29-1 and TRBJ2-5; D possibly corresponds to TRBD2 (6 bases). Trimming left V 8 bases short and J 2 bases short, with 12 bases between. Germline assignment: CDR1 SQVTM and CDR2 ANQGSEA. This CDR3 has 12 amino acids.

The J gene is TRBJ2-7, the V gene TRBV2, with TRBD2 matching 7 bases. V lost 4 bases and J lost 2; bases outside the gene matches: 5. CDR3 length equals 14 residues. The germline CDR1 and CDR2 sequences are SNHLY and FYNNEI. CDR3 region: CASSAYGTTYEQYF. Written as DNA, the CDR3 is TGTGCCAGCAGTGCTTACGGGACTACCTACGAGCAGTACTTC.

The rearrangement uses TRBV27 and TRBJ2-7, with 7 bases lining up with TRBD1. With 5 bases clipped from V and 6 bases from J, the junction kept 13 bases outside the gene matches. CDR1 is MNHEY and CDR2 is SMNVEV in the germline V gene (reference sequence). This CDR3 comprises 15 residues. The CDR3 region is CASSLQGPRVSEQYF. CDR3 DNA sequence: TGTGCCAGCAGTCTACAGGGGCCTAGAGTTAGCGAGCAGTACTTC.

This chain uses TRBV11-3 with TRBJ2-1, with D maybe TRBD2 (5 bases). The CDR3 length is 15 residues. In germline, CDR1 is SGHNT, CDR2 YENEEA. V dropped 5 bases and J dropped 0 bases, with 11 bases sitting between them. In DNA form, the CDR3 reads TGTGCCAGCAGCGACGGACTGAGCTCCTACAATGAGCAGTTCTTC. Residues: CASSDGLSSYNEQFF.

V usage is TRBV2 and J usage is TRBJ2-1, with D tentatively TRBD2 (6 bases). V was cut by 5 bases and J by 7 bases, with 21 bases left in between. The CDR3 extends over 16 amino acids. Germline V gene sequence: CDR1 SNHLY, CDR2 FYNNEI. This CDR3 reads CASSRNRGLVGNEQFF. In nucleotides, the CDR3 is TGTGCCAGCAGTCGCAATCGGGGACTCGTGGGGAATGAGCAGTTCTTC.

This chain uses TRBV6-4 with TRBJ1-6; 8 bases match TRBD1. V shed 6 bases, J shed 8 bases, and the junction held 6 bases outside the gene matches. The germline V gene has CDR1 MRHNA and CDR2 SNTAGT. The CDR3 runs 14 residues. CDR3 sequence (DNA): TGTGCCAGCAGAGACAGGGGTTTCGATTCACCCCTCCACTTT. Encoded protein: CASRDRGFDSPLHF.

The chain carries TRBV15 and TRBJ2-7; D may be TRBD1 (5 bases). This CDR3 comprises 14 residues. The germline CDR1 and CDR2 sequences are LNHNV and YYDKDF (reference sequence). Trimming cost V 2 bases and J 2 bases, with 10 bases left between them. Here the CDR3 reads CATSRRQKTYEQYF. The CDR3 DNA follows: TGTGCCACCAGCAGAAGACAGAAGACCTACGAGCAGTACTTC.

The sample holds a few counts of this clone. The rearrangement uses TRBV7-2 and TRBJ2-2, with 7 bases aligning to TRBD2. The CDR3 sequence is 18 residues long. V lost 3 bases, J lost 1 base, and 11 bases stayed unmatched. Germline CDR1 SGHTA, CDR2 FQGNSA. The CDR3 bases are TGTGCCAGCAGCTTCCAGCCCATTGGGGGGGGGAACACCGGGGAGCTGTTTTTT. Amino acids: CASSFQPIGGGNTGELFF.

This clone was seen just once. The CDR3, as DNA: TGCGCCAGCAGCCAAGATCGGTATTCACCCCTCCACTTT. Residues: CASSQDRYSPLHF. The V and J genes are TRBV4-1 and TRBJ1-6; D not certain. Germline CDR1 reads MGHRA; CDR2 reads YSYEKL. This CDR3 contains 13 residues. Trimming took 0 bases from V and 8 from J, leaving 5 bases between them.

The chain recombines TRBV7-8 with TRBJ2-1; D remains unclear. Deletions cut 5 bases from V and 3 bases from J, with 14 bases between. Germline CDR1 reads SGHVS; CDR2 reads FQNEAQ. CDR3 size: 15 residues. The CDR3 is CASSTDRVRYNEQFF. CDR3 in DNA: TGTGCCAGCAGCACCGACCGGGTCCGCTACAATGAGCAGTTCTTC.

J is TRBJ1-2 and V is TRBV6-5, with TRBD1 matching 7 bases. J lost 2 bases, V lost 7 bases, and 10 bases had no gene match. The CDR3 is 15 residues long. Germline V gene data show CDR1 as MNHEY and CDR2 as SVGAGI. The CDR3 is CASTPRQGGNYGYTF. DNA of the CDR3: TGTGCCAGCACCCCTCGTCAGGGGGGAAACTATGGCTACACCTTC.

The CDR3 nucleotides are TGTGCCAGCAGCTCGATCGACAGGTCTGAAGCTTTCTTT. Translating it yields CASSSIDRSEAFF. This rearrangement joins TRBV5-5 to TRBJ1-1, with D perhaps TRBD1 (6 bases). Trimming cost V 3 bases and J 6 bases, with 12 bases left between them. Germline V gene lookup returns CDR1 SGHKS and CDR2 YYEKEE (reference sequence). The CDR3 covers 13 residues.

This chain connects TRBV5-4 to TRBJ2-5; TRBD1 aligns across 8 bases. This CDR3 spans 13 amino acids. Germline CDR1 SGHNT, CDR2 YYREEE (reference sequence). V shed 3 bases and J 2 bases; nucleotides not matched to a gene: 0. The CDR3 is CASSWTGQETQYF. Written as DNA, the CDR3 is TGTGCCAGCAGCTGGACAGGGCAAGAGACCCAGTACTTC.

This clone was detected many times. The V and J genes are TRBV5-4 and TRBJ2-7; 10 bases are shared with TRBD1. The ends lost 0 bases at V and 9 bases at J; junction bases unmatched: 9. This CDR3 spans 15 amino acids. The germline V gene has CDR1 SGHNT and CDR2 YYREEE (reference sequence). This CDR3 reads CASSLVGQGPTSQYF. CDR3 sequence (DNA): TGTGCCAGCAGCTTGGTGGGACAGGGGCCCACGTCGCAGTACTTC.

This chain links TRBV19 with TRBJ2-7, with D possibly being TRBD1 (5 bases). This CDR3 comprises 14 residues. V was cut by 5 bases and J by 6 bases, with 17 bases left in between. The germline V gene encodes CDR1 LNHDA and CDR2 SQIVND (reference sequence). CDR3 amino acids: CASSQLNRGTEQYF. CDR3 in DNA: TGTGCCAGTAGTCAACTGAATAGGGGTACCGAGCAGTACTTC.

This rearrangement joins TRBV5-4 to TRBJ2-5, with D perhaps matching TRBD2 (5 bases). From germline, CDR1 is SGHNT and CDR2 YYREEE (reference sequence). The CDR3 consists of 14 residues. V gave up 6 bases and J gave up 1 base, with 13 bases separating them. The DNA for the CDR3 is TGTGCCAGCAAACGGCCCGGGGTCCAAGAGACCCAGTACTTC. Translating it yields CASKRPGVQETQYF.

The chain joins TRBV25-1 to TRBJ2-4, with TRBD1 identical over 8 bases. Germline CDR1 and CDR2: MGHDK and SYGVNS. CDR3 size: 12 residues. Trimming cost V 4 bases and J 9 bases; bases outside gene matches: 2. CDR3 residues: CASSGQGSIQYF. The CDR3 DNA is TGTGCCAGCAGTGGACAGGGGAGCATTCAGTACTTC.

V gene TRBV5-4 combines with J gene TRBJ2-3; D possibly corresponds to TRBD1 (6 bases). The ends were cut back, 4 bases at V and 4 bases at J, with 16 bases in the middle. The CDR3 is made up of 15 amino acids. Germline CDR1 reads SGHNT; CDR2 reads YYREEE (reference sequence). This chain's CDR3 is CASSQQGRVSDTQYF. For the CDR3, the DNA is TGTGCCAGCAGCCAGCAGGGGCGCGTTTCAGATACGCAGTATTTT.

V is TRBV14 and J is TRBJ2-1; perhaps TRBD2 as D (5 bases). The CDR3 extends over 15 amino acids. The germline V gene encodes CDR1 SGHDN and CDR2 FVKESK. The germline V and J ends were trimmed by 1 base and 4 bases, with 11 bases remaining between them. The chain's CDR3 is CASSQGGLDYNEQFF. The CDR3 DNA is TGTGCCAGCAGCCAAGGAGGGCTAGATTACAATGAGCAGTTCTTC.

This clone was seen a single time. The CDR3 sequence: CAWREIYNSPLHF. CDR3 coding DNA: TGTGCCTGGAGGGAGATATATAATTCACCCCTCCACTTT. The J gene is TRBJ1-6, the V gene TRBV30; D is undetermined. The CDR3 contains 13 residues. Trimming shortened V by 3 bases and J by 4 bases, and 7 bases separated the two germline ends. CDR1 and CDR2 (germline): GTSNPN, SVGIG (reference sequence).

The V and J genes are TRBV5-4 and TRBJ2-2, with TRBD1 identical over 11 bases. The germline gives CDR1 SGHNT, CDR2 YYREEE (reference sequence). The length of the CDR3 is 16 residues. The V and J ends lost 0 bases and 6 bases, in that order; junction bases with no gene match: 4. CDR3 sequence: CASSLVGTGGAGELFF. As DNA, the CDR3 is TGTGCCAGCAGCTTGGTCGGGACAGGGGGAGCCGGGGAGCTGTTTTTT.

The chain employs TRBV7-2 and TRBJ1-6; TRBD1 aligns across 8 bases. J gave up 14 bases and V 1 base, and 10 bases lay outside the gene matches. The V gene's germline CDR1 is SGHTA and CDR2 FQGNSA. The CDR3 length is 15 residues. The CDR3 spells CASSLGGGQALTLHF. For the CDR3, the DNA is TGTGCCAGCAGCTTAGGTGGGGGACAGGCACTGACCCTCCACTTT.